The text below deals with one T cell receptor beta chain. Its antigen is still unknown. The sample holds no much larger clone one base away, and base qualities are not on file. The cohort comprised some 680 healthy bone marrow donors. At the time of sampling, all cohort members were nominally healthy, though unrecorded immune exposures were likely present. The donor tested CMV seropositive and was one of the 289 seropositive cohort members. A peripheral blood sample was collected from each donor, and TCR beta sequencing was performed on peripheral blood mononuclear cells. The Qiagen DNeasy Blood Extraction Kit was used to extract genomic DNA from the blood cell samples. This sample was taken from a study of cytomegalovirus exposure and HLA in healthy donors (dated by TCRdb to 2016 to 2017). At the level of the whole study: In an earlier analysis of approximately 640 of the donors, under 300 Gb of sequence data and 100 million or so unique TCR beta sequences from some 170 million T cells were reported. Around 300 gigabases of sequencing data and approximately 84 million unique TCR sequences were included in an early release covering over 600 HLA-typed donors. Of the roughly 410 genotyped donors, over 80% were placed in the genetic ancestry cluster associated with self-reported Caucasian donors. The study aimed to test whether signatures of past pathogen exposure could be identified by cataloging public T cell receptors. The study profiled the T cell repertoires of some 610 subjects by immunosequencing and related them to cytomegalovirus serostatus. Along with the roughly 670-subject first cohort, a separate validation cohort of around 110 different subjects was used. The study combined high-throughput TCR immunosequencing, statistical association of individual TCRs with disease status, and machine learning to predict cytomegalovirus infection status. A later analysis re-examined previously published TCR beta repertoires from over 500 donors and added high-resolution HLA genotyping to investigate patterns of TCR occurrence. Rather than drawing on any new phenotypic data, the later analysis identified candidate immune exposures from TCR beta sequences and the way those sequences occurred across donors. An earlier analysis of nearly 600 of the donors applied high-throughput TCR beta sequencing to assess whether each TCR beta V gene segment acted as functional or pseudogenic. Donor age, sex, ethnicity and CMV serostatus were compiled together with the repertoire data. A later genetic analysis used genome-wide SNP genotypes for about 60% of the roughly 700 donors, treating that subset as a discovery cohort. Every repertoire in the discovery cohort had been generated on one and the same sequencing platform. HLA typing included class I and class II loci at four-digit resolution. The number of typed donors differed by locus: about 620-640 for A, B, C, DRB1 and DQB1; 522 for DQA1; 606 for DPA1; and around 450 for DPB1. About 5 DR-DQ haplotypes were handled as single units for association and clustering, since linkage in the cohort was strong. Across some 400 genotyped donors of the cohort, an average of about 250,000 unique TCR beta nucleotide sequences per donor were sequenced, and roughly 18% of those sequences were non-productive. Here is what the overall study found, with its caveats: According to a later analysis, TCR association rates differed among HLA loci, with DRB1 alleles showing the most associated TCRs and HLA-C alleles showing the fewest. In an earlier analysis of about 540 of the donors, most TCR beta V segments were observed in productive rearrangements about 87% or about 30% of the time, broadly matching IMGT annotations. HLA typing was unavailable for some donors at each locus, so association tests used only the typed subset. Roughly uniform sequencing depth across donors was assumed in presence/absence analyses, although this assumption may not hold. A group of highly shared sequence variants was considered likely to be a technical artifact of the sequencing pipeline. Compared with the 666-donor mean, donors in an Asian-associated ancestry cluster had fewer N-insertions in productive TCRs, according to a later genetic analysis. A later analysis reported that several top co-occurrence clusters appeared linked to parvovirus B19, influenza, CMV and Epstein-Barr virus. The study gave a list of 150 to 200 TCR beta chains associated with cytomegalovirus. The 87-base-pair reads could not distinguish some IMGT-functional V segments, including TRBV6-2 and TRBV6-3, so those segments were excluded. In a later analysis, most CMV-associated TCR beta chains were found to appear HLA-restricted, with HLA associations seemingly driven largely by CMV exposure. A few of the identified cytomegalovirus-associated TCR beta chains were confirmed in vitro to be specific for cytomegalovirus antigens. Compared with equally common non-associated chains, HLA-associated TCR beta chains in a later analysis were more clonally expanded and had lower generation probabilities. Most TCR sequences were observed very rarely across donors, whereas some public TCRs were present in many individuals. In this cohort, only TCR beta chains were sequenced, and detectable features were limited by the absence of alpha or paired-chain data. The earlier analysis of about 600 of the donors excluded some 15 rarely observed V segments, including chromosome 9 orphons, because counts were too low. An association between a missense DCLRE1C variant and V-gene and J-gene trimming of TCR beta chains was found in a later genetic analysis and replicated in an independent cohort. Linkage disequilibrium might explain the correlated functional status among segregating V segments, but an unknown experimental factor could not be excluded. The only immune exposure information available for the cohort was CMV serostatus. Specific HLA alleles were associated with 15,000 to 20,000 TCR beta sequences at a false discovery rate of 0.05 in a later analysis. The classifier was reported to diagnose cytomegalovirus status with high specificity and sensitivity in both the original and validation cohorts. It was suggested by the authors that the approach could potentially be generalized to other disease states and immunological phenotypes. A further reported finding was that TCR beta sequences accurately predicted the HLA-A and HLA-B alleles for most subjects in the first cohort. When HLA alleles, especially DR and DQ, strongly co-occurred, attributing TCR associations to individual alleles was difficult.

Library method: the immunoSEQ multiplex PCR assay. For the multiplex PCR, a mixture combining 60 forward primers for TCR Vbeta segments and 13 reverse primers for TCR Jbeta segments was used. Amplification of the CDR3 region of rearranged TCR beta genes was performed with a multiplex PCR assay on genomic DNA. The Illumina HiSeq System was used to sequence the amplified TCR beta libraries as 87-base-pair reads. In the paper's pipeline: In a later analysis, about 80 million unique TCR beta chains were counted across the approximately 670 repertoires, and roughly 11 million of these chains were shared by at least two donors. To remove PCR and sequencing errors, raw reads were error-corrected and collapsed into unique sequences using a nearest-neighbor algorithm that merged closely related sequences. CDR3 sequences were aligned to IMGT reference sequences to assign V, D and J gene segments. For a sequence to be retained, a match of at least six nucleotides to both a V gene segment and a J gene segment was required. A rearrangement counted as productive if the CDR3 had no stop codons and remained in frame with V and J, and every other rearrangement counted as non-productive. Following IMGT convention, CDR3 was defined as the stretch from the second conserved V-encoded cysteine up to the conserved J-encoded phenylalanine. The earlier analysis of about 560 of the donors excluded any sequence lacking an unambiguous match to a single V gene segment. An earlier analysis of 500 to 700 of the donors classified V segments as functional when productive rearrangements were above 56.7% and as segregating when the standard deviation between donors was above 5%. A statistical classification framework was built for diagnosing cytomegalovirus status from the catalog of TCR beta chain sequences. In a later analysis, TCR nucleotide sequences were compared against IMGT/GENE-DB human TR gene sequences so that V and J genes could be assigned. In a later analysis, CDR3 sequences and most-parsimonious VDJ recombination scenarios were assigned using the TCRdist pipeline. In a later analysis, each TCR beta chain was defined by its CDR3 amino acid sequence together with its V-gene family, and reads lacking a unique V-gene family were excluded. In a later analysis, fewer than 600 highly shared, low-generation-probability nucleotide sequences were removed to address suspected cross-contamination and a sequencing artifact. A later analysis calculated a clonal expansion index for each public chain from normalized within-repertoire ranks of inferred template counts. In a later analysis, generation probabilities were computed with a VDJ recombination model fitted to out-of-frame rearrangements, and the resulting probabilities were checked against IGoR. In a later analysis, hypergeometric tests were used to score TCR-TCR, TCR-HLA and TCR-CMV co-occurrence, with a repertoire-size bias correction applied to TCR pairs. In a later analysis, false discovery rates were estimated by permuting HLA or CMV assignments 20 times. In a later analysis, co-occurring TCRs were grouped with DBSCAN, and TCRdist sequence similarity was added when clustering was performed within HLA-allele-positive subsets. Co-occurrence clustering excluded repertoires with fewer than 30,000 or more than 120,000 public chains, plus five with anomalous nucleotide sharing. TCRdb limited this immuneACCESS table to in-frame rearrangements with V and J called. A share of clones is missing; checked studies link under half to unresolved V genes, and the rest is unexplained. V and J calls and clone size are copied from that table; D and trimming were computed from the DNA. This sample holds roughly 150,000 clones; over 75% were observed only once. The ten largest clones represent approximately 6% of the sample.

CDR3 length: 14 amino acids, cysteine to phenylalanine. Kept here is only the CDR3 DNA, which spans 42 bases and is read in frame from base 1. The germline V gene (reference sequence) provides CDR1 SGHNT and CDR2 YYREEE. Trimmed from V: 4 bases; trimmed from J: 2 bases; junction bases lacking a gene match: 4. What was sequenced was PBMCs. The TCR comes from a man aged 25-45 years in good health and CMV-seropositive. Rearrangement joined TRBV5-4 to TRBJ1-1; 8 nucleotides in the junction match TRBD1. CDR3 loop: CASSQGQANTEAFF. Read as DNA, the sequence is TGTGCCAGCAGCCAGGGACAGGCTAACACTGAAGCTTTCTTT. Here the CDR3 is joined to the reference TRBV5-4 and TRBJ1-1 genes, and the full variable domain is: ETGVTQSPTHLIKTRGQQVTLRCSSQSGHNTVSWYQQALGQGPQFIFQYYREEENGRGNFPPRFSGLQFPNYSSELNVNALELDDSALYLCASSQGQANTEAFFGQGTRLTVV.